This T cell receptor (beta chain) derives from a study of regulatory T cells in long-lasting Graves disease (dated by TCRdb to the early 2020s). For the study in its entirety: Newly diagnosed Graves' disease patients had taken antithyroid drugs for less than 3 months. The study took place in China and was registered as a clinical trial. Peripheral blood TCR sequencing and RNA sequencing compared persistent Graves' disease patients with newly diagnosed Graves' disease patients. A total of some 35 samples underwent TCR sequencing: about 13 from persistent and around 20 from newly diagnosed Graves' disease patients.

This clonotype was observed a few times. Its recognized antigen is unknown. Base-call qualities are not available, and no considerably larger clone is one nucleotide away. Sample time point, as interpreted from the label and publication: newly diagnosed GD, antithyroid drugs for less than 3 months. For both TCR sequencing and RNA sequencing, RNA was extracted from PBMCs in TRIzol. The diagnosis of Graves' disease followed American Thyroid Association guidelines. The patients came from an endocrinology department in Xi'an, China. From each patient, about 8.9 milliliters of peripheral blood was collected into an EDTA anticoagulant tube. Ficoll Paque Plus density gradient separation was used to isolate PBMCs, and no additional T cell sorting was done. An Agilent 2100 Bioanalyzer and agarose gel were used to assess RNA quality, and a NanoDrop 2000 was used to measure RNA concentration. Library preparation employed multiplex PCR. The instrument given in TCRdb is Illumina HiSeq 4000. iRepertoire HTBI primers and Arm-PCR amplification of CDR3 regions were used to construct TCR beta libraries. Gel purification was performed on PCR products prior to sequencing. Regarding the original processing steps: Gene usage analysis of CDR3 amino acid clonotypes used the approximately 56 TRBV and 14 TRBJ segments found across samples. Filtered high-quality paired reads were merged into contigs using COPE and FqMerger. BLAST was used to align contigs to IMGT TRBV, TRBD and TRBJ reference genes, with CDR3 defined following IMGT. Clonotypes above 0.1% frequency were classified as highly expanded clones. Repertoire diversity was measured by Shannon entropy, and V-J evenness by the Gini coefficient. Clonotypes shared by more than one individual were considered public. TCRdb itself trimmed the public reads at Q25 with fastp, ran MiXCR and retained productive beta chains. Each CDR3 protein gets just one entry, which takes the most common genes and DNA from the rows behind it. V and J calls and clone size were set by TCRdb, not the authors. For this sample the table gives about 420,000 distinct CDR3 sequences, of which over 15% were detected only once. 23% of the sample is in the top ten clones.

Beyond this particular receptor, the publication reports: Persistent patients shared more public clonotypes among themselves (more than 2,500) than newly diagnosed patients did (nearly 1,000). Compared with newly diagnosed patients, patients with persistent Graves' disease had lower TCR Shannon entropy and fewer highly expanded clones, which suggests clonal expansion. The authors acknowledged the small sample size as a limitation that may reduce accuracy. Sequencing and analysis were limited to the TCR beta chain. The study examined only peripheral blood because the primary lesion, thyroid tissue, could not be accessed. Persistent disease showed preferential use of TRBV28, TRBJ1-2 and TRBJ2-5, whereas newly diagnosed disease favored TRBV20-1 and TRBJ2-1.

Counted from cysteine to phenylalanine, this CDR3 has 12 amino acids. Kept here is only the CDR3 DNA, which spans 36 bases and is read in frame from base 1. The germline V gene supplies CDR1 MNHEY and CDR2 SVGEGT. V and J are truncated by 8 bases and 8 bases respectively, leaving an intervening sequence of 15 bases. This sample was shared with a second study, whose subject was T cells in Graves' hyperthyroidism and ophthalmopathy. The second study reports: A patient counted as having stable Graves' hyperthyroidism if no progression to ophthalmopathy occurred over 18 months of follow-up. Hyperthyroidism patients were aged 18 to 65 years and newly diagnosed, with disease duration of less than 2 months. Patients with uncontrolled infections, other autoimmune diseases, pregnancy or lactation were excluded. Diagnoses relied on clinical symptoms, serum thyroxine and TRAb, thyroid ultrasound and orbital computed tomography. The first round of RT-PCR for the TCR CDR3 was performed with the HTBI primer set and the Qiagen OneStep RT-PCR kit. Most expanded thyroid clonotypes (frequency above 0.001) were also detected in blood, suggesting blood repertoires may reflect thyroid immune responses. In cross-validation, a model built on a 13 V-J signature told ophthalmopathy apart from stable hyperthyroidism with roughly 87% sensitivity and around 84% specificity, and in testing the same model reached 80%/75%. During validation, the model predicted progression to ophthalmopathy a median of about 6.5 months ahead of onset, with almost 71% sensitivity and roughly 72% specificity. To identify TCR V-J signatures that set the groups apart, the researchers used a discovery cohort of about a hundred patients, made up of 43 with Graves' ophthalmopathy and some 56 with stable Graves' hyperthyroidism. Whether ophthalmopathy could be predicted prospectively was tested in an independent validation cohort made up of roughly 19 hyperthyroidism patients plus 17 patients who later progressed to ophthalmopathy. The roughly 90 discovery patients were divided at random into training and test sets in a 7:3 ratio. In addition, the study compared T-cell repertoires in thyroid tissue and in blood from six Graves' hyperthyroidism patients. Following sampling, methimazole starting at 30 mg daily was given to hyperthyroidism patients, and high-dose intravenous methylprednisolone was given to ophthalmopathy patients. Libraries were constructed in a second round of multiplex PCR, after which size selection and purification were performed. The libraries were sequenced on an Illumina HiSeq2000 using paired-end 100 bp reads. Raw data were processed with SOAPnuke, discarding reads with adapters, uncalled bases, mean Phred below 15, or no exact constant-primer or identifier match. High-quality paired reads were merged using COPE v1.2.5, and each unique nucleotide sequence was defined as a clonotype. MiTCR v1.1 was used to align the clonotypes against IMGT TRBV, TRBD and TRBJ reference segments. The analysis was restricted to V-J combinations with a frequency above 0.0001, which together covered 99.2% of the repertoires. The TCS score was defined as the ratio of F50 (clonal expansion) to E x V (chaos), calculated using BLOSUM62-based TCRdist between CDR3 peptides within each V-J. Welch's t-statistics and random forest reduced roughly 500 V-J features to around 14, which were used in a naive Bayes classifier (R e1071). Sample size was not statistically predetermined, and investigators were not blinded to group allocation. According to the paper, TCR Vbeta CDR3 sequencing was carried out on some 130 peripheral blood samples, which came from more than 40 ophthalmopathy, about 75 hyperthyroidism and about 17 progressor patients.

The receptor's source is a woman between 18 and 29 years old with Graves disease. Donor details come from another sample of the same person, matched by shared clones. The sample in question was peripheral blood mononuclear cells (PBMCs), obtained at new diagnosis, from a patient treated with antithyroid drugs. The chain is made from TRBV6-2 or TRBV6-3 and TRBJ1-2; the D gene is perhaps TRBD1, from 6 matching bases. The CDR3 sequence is CASYIQGRGYTF. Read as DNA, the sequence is TGTGCCAGCTACATACAGGGTCGGGGCTACACCTTC.